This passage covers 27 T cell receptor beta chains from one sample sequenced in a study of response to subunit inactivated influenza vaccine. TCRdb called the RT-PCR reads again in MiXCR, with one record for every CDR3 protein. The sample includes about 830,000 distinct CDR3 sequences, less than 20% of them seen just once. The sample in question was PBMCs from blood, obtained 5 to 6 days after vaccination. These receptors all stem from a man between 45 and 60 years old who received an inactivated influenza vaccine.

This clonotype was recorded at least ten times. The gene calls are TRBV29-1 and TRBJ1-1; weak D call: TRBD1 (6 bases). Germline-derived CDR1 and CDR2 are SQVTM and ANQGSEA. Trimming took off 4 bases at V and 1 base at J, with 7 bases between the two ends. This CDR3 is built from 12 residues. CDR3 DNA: TGCAGCGTTGTCAGGGGGAACACTGAAGCTTTCTTT. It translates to CSVVRGNTEAFF.

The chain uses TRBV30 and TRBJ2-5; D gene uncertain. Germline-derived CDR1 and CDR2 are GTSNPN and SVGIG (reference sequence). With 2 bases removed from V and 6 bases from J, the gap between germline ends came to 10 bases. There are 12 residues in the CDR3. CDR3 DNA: TGTGCCTGGAGTATAGGGTCCAAGACCCAGTACTTC. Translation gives CAWSIGSKTQYF.

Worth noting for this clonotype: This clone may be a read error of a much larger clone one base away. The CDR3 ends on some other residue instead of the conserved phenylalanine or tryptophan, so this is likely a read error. As DNA, the CDR3 is TGCAGTGCTAGACTATCCCATGAGCAGTTCTTA. Translation gives CSARLSHEQFL. This chain uses TRBV20-1 with TRBJ2-1; no clear D gene. Germline CDR1 and CDR2: DFQATT and SNEGSKA (reference sequence). There are 11 residues in the CDR3. Trimming cost V 2 bases and J 8 bases, with 7 bases left between them.

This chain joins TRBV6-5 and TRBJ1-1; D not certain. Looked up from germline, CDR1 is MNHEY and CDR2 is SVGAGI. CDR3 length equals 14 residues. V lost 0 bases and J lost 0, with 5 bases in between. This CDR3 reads CASSYSGLNTEAFF. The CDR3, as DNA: TGTGCCAGCAGTTACTCCGGCTTGAACACTGAAGCTTTCTTT.

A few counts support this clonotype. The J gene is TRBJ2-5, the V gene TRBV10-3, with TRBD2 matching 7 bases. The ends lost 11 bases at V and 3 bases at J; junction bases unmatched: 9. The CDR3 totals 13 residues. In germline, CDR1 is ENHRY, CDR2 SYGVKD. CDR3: CASSRGTKETQYF. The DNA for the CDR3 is TGTGCCTCTTCTCGAGGGACTAAAGAGACCCAGTACTTC.

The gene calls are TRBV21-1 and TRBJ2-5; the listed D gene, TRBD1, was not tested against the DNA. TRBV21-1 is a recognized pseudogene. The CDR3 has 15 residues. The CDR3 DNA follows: TGTGCCAGCAGCAATCACCAGGGGGCGTCGGGGGCCCAGTACTTC. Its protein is CASSNHQGASGAQYF.

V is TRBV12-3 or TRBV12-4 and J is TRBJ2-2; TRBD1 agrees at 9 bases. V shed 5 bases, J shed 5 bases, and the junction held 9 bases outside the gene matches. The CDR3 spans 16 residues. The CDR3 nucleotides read TGTGCCAGCAGTCGAAATACAGGGGGCAGGACCGGGGAGCTGTTTTTT. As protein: CASSRNTGGRTGELFF.

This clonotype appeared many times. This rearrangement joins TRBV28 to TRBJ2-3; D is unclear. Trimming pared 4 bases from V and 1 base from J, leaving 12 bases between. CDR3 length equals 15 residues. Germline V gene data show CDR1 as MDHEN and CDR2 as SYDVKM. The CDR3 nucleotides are TGTGCCAGCAGTTCCCGATTAGGCGGCACAGATACGCAGTATTTT. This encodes CASSSRLGGTDTQYF.

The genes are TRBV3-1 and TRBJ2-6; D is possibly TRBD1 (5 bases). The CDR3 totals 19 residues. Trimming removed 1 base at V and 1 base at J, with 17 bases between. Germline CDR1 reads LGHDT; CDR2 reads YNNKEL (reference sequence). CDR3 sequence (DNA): TGTGCCAGCAGCCAAGTGAATAGTAGGGGCTCTTCTGGGGCCAACGTCCTGACTTTC. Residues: CASSQVNSRGSSGANVLTF.

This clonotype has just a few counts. The CDR3 is CASYDTGEVLGYGYTF. CDR3 coding DNA: TGTGCCAGCTACGATACAGGGGAAGTCTTGGGCTATGGCTACACCTTC. The V and J genes are TRBV6-1 and TRBJ1-2, with 7 bases matching TRBD1. There are 16 residues in the CDR3. Germline CDR1 MNHNS, CDR2 SASEGT. V was pared by 8 bases and J by 4 bases, with 16 bases of the junction left unmatched.

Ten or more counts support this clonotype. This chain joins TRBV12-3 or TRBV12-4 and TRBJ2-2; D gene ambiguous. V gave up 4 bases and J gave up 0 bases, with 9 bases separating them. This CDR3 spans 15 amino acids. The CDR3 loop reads CASSYHGANTGELFF. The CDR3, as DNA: TGTGCCAGCAGTTATCACGGCGCGAACACCGGGGAGCTGTTTTTT.

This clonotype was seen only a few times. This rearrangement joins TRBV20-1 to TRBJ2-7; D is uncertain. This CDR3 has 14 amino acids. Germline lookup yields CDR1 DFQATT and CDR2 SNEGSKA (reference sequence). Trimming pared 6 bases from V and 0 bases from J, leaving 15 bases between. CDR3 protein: CSAKSSETSYEQYF. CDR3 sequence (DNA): TGCAGTGCAAAGAGCTCAGAAACCTCCTACGAGCAGTACTTC.

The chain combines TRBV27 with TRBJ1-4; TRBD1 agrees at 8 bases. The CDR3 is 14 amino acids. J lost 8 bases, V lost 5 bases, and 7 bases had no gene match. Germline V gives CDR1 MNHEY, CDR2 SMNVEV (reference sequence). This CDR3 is CASSRDRFSEKLFF. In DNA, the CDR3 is TGTGCCAGCAGTCGGGACAGGTTTTCCGAAAAACTGTTTTTT.

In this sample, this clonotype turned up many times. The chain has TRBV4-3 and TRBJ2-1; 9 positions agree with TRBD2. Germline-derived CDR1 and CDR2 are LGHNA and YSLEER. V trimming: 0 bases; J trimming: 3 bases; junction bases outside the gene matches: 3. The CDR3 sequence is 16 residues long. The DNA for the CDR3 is TGCGCCAGCAGCCAAGATGCAGCGGGGGGCTACAATGAGCAGTTCTTC. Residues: CASSQDAAGGYNEQFF.

CDR3 residues: CASRDLGPDTQYF. The CDR3 nucleotides are TGTGCCAGCAGAGACTTGGGGCCTGATACGCAGTATTTT. The rearrangement uses TRBV6-2 or TRBV6-3 and TRBJ2-3, with D possibly matching TRBD1 (5 bases). Germline CDR1 MNHEY, CDR2 SVGEGT. The germline V and J ends were trimmed by 6 bases and 6 bases, with 13 bases remaining between them. The CDR3 has 13 residues.

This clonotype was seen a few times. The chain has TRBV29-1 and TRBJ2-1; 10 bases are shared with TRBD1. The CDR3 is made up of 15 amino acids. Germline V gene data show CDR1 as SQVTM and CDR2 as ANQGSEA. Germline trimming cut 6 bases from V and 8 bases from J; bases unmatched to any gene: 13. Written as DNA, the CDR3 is TGCAGCGTGGACCCGGGACAGGGGTTCCGTGATGAGCAGTTCTTC. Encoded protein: CSVDPGQGFRDEQFF.

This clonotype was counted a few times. Here the CDR3 reads CASSPREPNYEQYF. CDR3 nucleotide sequence: TGCGCCAGCAGCCCGCGGGAACCCAACTACGAGCAGTACTTC. This chain uses TRBV5-1 with TRBJ2-7; possible D gene TRBD2, 6 bases. With 4 bases removed from V and 3 bases from J, the gap between germline ends came to 14 bases. CDR3 size: 14 residues. Germline CDR1 SGHRS, CDR2 YFSETQ.

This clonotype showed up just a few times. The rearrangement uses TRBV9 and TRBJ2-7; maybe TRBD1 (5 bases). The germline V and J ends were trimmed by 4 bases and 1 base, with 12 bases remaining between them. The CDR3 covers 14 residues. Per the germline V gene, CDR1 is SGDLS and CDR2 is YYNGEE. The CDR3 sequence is CASSPHTGSYEQYF. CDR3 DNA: TGTGCCAGCAGCCCTCATACAGGTTCCTACGAGCAGTACTTC.

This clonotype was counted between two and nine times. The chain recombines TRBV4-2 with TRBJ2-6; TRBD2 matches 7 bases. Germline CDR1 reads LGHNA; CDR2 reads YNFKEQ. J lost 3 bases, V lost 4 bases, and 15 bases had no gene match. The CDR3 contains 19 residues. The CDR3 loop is CASSPERSSGRLGANVLTF. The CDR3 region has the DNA TGTGCCAGCAGCCCGGAGAGATCTAGCGGACGACTTGGGGCCAACGTCCTGACTTTC.

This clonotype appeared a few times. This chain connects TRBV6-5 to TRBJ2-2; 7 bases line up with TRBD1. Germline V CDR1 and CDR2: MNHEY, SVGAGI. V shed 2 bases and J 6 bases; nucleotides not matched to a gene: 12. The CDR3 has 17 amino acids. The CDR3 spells CASSYTYKTGSAGELFF. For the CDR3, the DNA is TGTGCCAGCAGTTACACCTATAAGACAGGGTCGGCCGGGGAGCTGTTTTTT.

The CDR3 loop reads CASSREYGYTF. DNA of the CDR3: TGTGCCAGCAGCAGGGAATATGGCTACACCTTC. The chain links TRBV7-2 to TRBJ1-2; D ambiguous. Germline CDR1 and CDR2: SGHTA and FQGNSA. This CDR3 comprises 11 residues. V was cut by 5 bases and J by 5 bases, with 6 bases left in between.

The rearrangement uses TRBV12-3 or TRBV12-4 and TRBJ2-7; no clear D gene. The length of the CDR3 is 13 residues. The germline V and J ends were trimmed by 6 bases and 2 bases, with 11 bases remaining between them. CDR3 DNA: TGTGCCAGCAGCCCGAGCGCACCCTACGAGCAGTACTTC. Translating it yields CASSPSAPYEQYF.

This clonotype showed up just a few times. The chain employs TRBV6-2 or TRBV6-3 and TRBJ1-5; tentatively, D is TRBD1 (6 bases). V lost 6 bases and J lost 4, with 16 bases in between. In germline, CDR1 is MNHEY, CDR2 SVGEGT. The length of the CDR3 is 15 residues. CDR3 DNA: TGTGCCAGCAGCCGCCACAGGGATAGGAATCAGCCCCAGCATTTT. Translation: CASSRHRDRNQPQHF.

CDR3 nucleotide sequence: TGTGCCAGCAGGGCGGGACAGGGGGACACTGAAGCTTTCTTT. Residues: CASRAGQGDTEAFF. The chain couples TRBV28 to TRBJ1-1; 11 bases map to TRBD1. The CDR3 extends over 14 amino acids. V shed 6 bases, J shed 3 bases, and the junction held 3 bases outside the gene matches. Germline CDR1 reads MDHEN; CDR2 reads SYDVKM.

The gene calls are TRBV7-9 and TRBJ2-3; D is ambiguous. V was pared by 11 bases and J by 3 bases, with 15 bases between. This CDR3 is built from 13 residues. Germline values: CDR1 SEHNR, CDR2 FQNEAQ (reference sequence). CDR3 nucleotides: TGTGCCTCCCAGATTGGATTAACAGATACGCAGTATTTT. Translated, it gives CASQIGLTDTQYF.

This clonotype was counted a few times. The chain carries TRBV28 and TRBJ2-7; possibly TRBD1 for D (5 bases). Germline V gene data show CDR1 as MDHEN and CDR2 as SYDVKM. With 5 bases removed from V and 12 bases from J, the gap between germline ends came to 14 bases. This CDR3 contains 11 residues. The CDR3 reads CASSRVGAMYF. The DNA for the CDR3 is TGTGCCAGCAGTAGGGTAGGGGCGATGTACTTC.

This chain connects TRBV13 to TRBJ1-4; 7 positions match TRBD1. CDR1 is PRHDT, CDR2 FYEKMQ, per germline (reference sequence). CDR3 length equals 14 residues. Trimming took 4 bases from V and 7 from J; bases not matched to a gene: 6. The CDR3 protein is CASSYRGEGEKLFF. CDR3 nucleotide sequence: TGTGCCAGCAGCTACAGGGGAGAGGGTGAAAAACTGTTTTTT.